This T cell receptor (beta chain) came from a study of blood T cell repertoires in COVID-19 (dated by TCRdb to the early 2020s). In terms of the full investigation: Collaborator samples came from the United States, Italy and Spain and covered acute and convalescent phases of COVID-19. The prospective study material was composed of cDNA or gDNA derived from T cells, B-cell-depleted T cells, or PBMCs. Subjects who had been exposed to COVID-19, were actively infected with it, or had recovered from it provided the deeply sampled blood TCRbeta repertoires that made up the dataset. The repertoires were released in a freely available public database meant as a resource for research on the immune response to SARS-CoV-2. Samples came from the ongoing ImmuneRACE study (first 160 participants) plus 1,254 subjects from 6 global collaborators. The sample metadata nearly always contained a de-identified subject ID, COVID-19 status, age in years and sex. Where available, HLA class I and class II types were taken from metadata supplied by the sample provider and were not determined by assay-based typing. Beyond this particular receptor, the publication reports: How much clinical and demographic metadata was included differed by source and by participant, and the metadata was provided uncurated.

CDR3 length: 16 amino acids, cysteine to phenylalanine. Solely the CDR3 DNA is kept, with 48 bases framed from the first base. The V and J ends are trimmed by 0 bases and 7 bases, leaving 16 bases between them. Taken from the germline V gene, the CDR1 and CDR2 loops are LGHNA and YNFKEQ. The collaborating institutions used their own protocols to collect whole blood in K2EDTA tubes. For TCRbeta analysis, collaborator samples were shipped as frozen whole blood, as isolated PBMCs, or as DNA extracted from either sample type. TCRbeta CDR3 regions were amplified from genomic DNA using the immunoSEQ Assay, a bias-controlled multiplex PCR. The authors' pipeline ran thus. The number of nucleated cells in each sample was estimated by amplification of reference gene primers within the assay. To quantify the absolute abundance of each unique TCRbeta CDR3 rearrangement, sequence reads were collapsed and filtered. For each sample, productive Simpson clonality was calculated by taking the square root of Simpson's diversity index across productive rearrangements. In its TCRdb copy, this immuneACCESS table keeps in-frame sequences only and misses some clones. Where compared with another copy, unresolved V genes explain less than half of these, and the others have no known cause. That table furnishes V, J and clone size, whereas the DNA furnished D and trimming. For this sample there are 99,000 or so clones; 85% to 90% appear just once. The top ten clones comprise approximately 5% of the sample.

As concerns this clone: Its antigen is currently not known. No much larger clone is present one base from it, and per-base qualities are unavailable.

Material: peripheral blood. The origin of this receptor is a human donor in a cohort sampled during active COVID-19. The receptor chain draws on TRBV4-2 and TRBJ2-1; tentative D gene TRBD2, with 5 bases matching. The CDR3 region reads CASSQEAFPRGNEQFF. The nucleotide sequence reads TGTGCCAGCAGCCAAGAGGCCTTTCCGCGAGGGAATGAGCAGTTCTTC.